These 24 T cell receptor beta chains were sequenced from one sample in a study of beta chain features in type 1 diabetes. The sequenced template was cDNA made from the entire isolated RNA. Data came from immunoSEQ multiplex PCR; TCRdb stores just in-frame clones and leaves some out. The sample holds 300,000 to 450,000 clones; 10% to 15% are singletons and the top ten take 0.017%. The sequencing input was naive CD4+ T cells from blood. These receptors were taken from a man aged 18 to 29 in good health.

This clone appeared a few times. The genes are TRBV5-4 and TRBJ2-1; 8 nucleotides align to TRBD2. The J segment lost 8 bases and the V segment lost 4 bases, leaving 8 bases of the junction unmatched. The germline V gene has CDR1 SGHNT and CDR2 YYREEE (reference sequence). The CDR3 totals 14 residues. This CDR3 reads CASSVLAERDEQFF. The CDR3 bases are TGTGCCAGCAGCGTACTAGCGGAGCGGGATGAGCAGTTCTTC.

This sequence joins TRBV5-6 and TRBJ1-5; D perhaps matches TRBD1 (5 bases). Germline CDR1 and CDR2: SGHDT and YYEEEE. V was pared by 4 bases and J by 4 bases, with 9 bases between. CDR3 size: 13 residues. The CDR3 protein is CASSRQFNQPQHF. CDR3 nucleotide sequence: TGTGCCAGCAGCCGACAGTTTAATCAGCCCCAGCATTTT.

This chain links TRBV25-1 with TRBJ2-5; 7 bases map to TRBD2. Germline V gives CDR1 MGHDK, CDR2 SYGVNS. The CDR3 is 14 amino acids. Trimming removed 4 bases from V and 7 bases from J; junction bases left unmatched: 9. The chain's CDR3 is CASSAPLGEGTQYF. DNA of the CDR3: TGTGCCAGCAGTGCCCCTTTAGGGGAGGGGACCCAGTACTTC.

There are a few counts of this clone. This rearrangement joins TRBV7-8 to TRBJ2-2, with D perhaps TRBD1 (6 bases). V lost 5 bases and J lost 1, with 14 bases in between. Germline V gene sequence: CDR1 SGHVS, CDR2 FQNEAQ. There are 16 residues in the CDR3. CDR3 in amino acids: CASSPRGPGNTGELFF. CDR3 nucleotide sequence: TGTGCCAGCAGCCCCAGGGGCCCGGGGAACACCGGGGAGCTGTTTTTT.

The chain joins TRBV27 to TRBJ2-3; 12 bases agree with TRBD2. The V and J ends lost 2 bases and 5 bases, in that order; junction bases with no gene match: 5. The germline V gene encodes CDR1 MNHEY and CDR2 SMNVEV (reference sequence). The CDR3 has 16 residues. In DNA form, the CDR3 reads TGTGCCAGCAGTTTACTTCTAGCGGGAGGGCGAGATACGCAGTATTTT. Its protein product is CASSLLLAGGRDTQYF.

This clone was seen a few times. The genes are TRBV5-1 and TRBJ2-1; 9 bases agree with TRBD2. The CDR3 runs 14 residues. J was trimmed by 4 bases and V by 5 bases; bases with no gene match: 4. Per the germline V gene, CDR1 is SGHRS and CDR2 is YFSETQ. In DNA form, the CDR3 reads TGCGCCAGCAGAGCGGGGGGCCTTTACAATGAGCAGTTCTTC. The encoded protein is CASRAGGLYNEQFF.

A few counts support this clone. Additional DNA sequences in this sample encode the identical CDR3. The CDR3 nucleotides are TGTGCCAGCAGCTTAGGCAGGGCGAACACCGGGGAGCTGTTTTTT. This sequence encodes CASSLGRANTGELFF. The chain uses TRBV7-2 and TRBJ2-2, with D maybe TRBD1 (5 bases). The CDR3 is made up of 15 amino acids. Germline loops: CDR1 SGHTA, CDR2 FQGNSA. Between the trimmed V and J ends, which lost 1 base and 0 bases, there was a span of 6 bases.

This clone was seen only a few times. The rearrangement links TRBV7-9 to TRBJ2-1, with 7 bases fitting TRBD1. The CDR3 consists of 15 residues. J lost 6 bases, V lost 2 bases, and 7 bases had no gene match. CDR1 SEHNR and CDR2 FQNEAQ come from the germline V gene (reference sequence). The CDR3 sequence: CASSLFDRVGNEQFF. CDR3 nucleotide sequence: TGTGCCAGCAGCTTATTTGACAGGGTCGGCAATGAGCAGTTCTTC.

This chain links TRBV18 with TRBJ1-4; no clear D. This CDR3 region has 15 residues. CDR1 KGHSH and CDR2 LQKENI come from the germline V gene. The germline V and J ends were trimmed by 3 bases and 5 bases, with 13 bases remaining between them. The DNA of the CDR3 is TGTGCCAGCTCACCGGGTAGGACTCTCAATGAAAAACTGTTTTTT. Its protein is CASSPGRTLNEKLFF.

The J gene is TRBJ2-3, the V gene TRBV7-2; tentatively, D is TRBD2 (7 bases). The germline V and J ends were trimmed by 2 bases and 2 bases, with 14 bases remaining between them. Germline-derived CDR1 and CDR2 are SGHTA and FQGNSA. The CDR3 is made up of 16 amino acids. For the CDR3, the DNA is TGTGCCAGCAGCTTAATGGGGAGGGGGGACACAGATACGCAGTATTTT. Translated, it gives CASSLMGRGDTDTQYF.

This chain connects TRBV21-1 to TRBJ1-6. TRBV21-1 is tagged as a pseudogene. This CDR3 has 15 amino acids. CDR3 nucleotides: TGTGCCAGCAGCAAAAGTGAGGCAGCCAATTCACCCCTCCACTTT. Encoded protein: CASSKSEAANSPLHF.

This clone has ten or more counts. CDR3 sequence reads: CASSFAGFYEQYF. The CDR3 DNA is TGTGCCAGCAGTTTTGCCGGGTTCTACGAGCAGTACTTC. The rearrangement joins TRBV28 to TRBJ2-7; D uncertain. The V gene lost 3 bases and the J gene lost 3 bases, with 9 bases spanning the gap. CDR1 and CDR2 from the germline V gene are MDHEN and SYDVKM. CDR3 size: 13 residues.

This chain links TRBV7-9 with TRBJ1-6; no definite D call. There are 15 residues in the CDR3. Looked up from germline, CDR1 is SEHNR and CDR2 is FQNEAQ (reference sequence). V was shortened by 2 bases and J by 10 bases, with 15 bases between the two germline ends. DNA of the CDR3: TGTGCCAGCAGCTTAAGCGTCGGGATGAGGTCACCCCTCCACTTT. It encodes CASSLSVGMRSPLHF.

A few counts support this clone. The rearrangement links TRBV28 to TRBJ2-1; 11 bases align to TRBD2. From germline, CDR1 is MDHEN and CDR2 SYDVKM. V lost 3 bases and J lost 8; bases outside the gene matches: 6. The CDR3 runs 15 residues. Here the CDR3 DNA reads TGTGCCAGCAGTTTGGAACTAGCGGGAGCCTATGAGCAGTTCTTC. Translation: CASSLELAGAYEQFF.

This chain connects TRBV18 to TRBJ1-2; D ambiguous. This CDR3 has 17 residues. Trimming took 3 bases from V and 0 from J, leaving 17 bases between them. Germline CDR1 is KGHSH and CDR2 is LQKENI. CDR3 bases: TGTGCCAGCTCACCTCTGGCAGCGATTATAACTAACTATGGCTACACCTTC. This gives the protein CASSPLAAIITNYGYTF.

This clone has just a few counts. This rearrangement joins TRBV13 to TRBJ2-7; 11 positions agree with TRBD2. The CDR3 covers 14 residues. The germline CDR1 and CDR2 sequences are PRHDT and FYEKMQ (reference sequence). V lost 3 bases to trimming and J lost 2 bases; unmatched junction nucleotides: 0. In nucleotides, the CDR3 is TGTGCCAGCAGCTTTAGCGGGGGGGCCTACGAGCAGTACTTC. Translating gives CASSFSGGAYEQYF.

This clone was seen a few times. The chain employs TRBV29-1 and TRBJ2-3; D not certain. The V gene's germline CDR1 is SQVTM and CDR2 ANQGSEA. V was cut by 4 bases and J by 4 bases, with 9 bases left in between. The CDR3 length is 12 residues. The CDR3 reads CSVALVPDTQYF. CDR3 nucleotide sequence: TGCAGCGTTGCCCTAGTTCCAGATACGCAGTATTTT.

This clone was recorded a few times. J is TRBJ2-5 and V is TRBV6-1, with 8 positions matching TRBD1. This CDR3 region has 14 residues. Germline V lookup: CDR1 MNHNS, CDR2 SASEGT. V was pared by 6 bases and J by 3 bases, with 6 bases of the junction left unmatched. In nucleotides, the CDR3 is TGTGCCAGCAGGTCGACAGGGGAAAAAGAGACCCAGTACTTC. Amino acid sequence: CASRSTGEKETQYF.

This rearrangement joins TRBV5-6 to TRBJ2-1; 8 bases are shared with TRBD2. Germline V gene data show CDR1 as SGHDT and CDR2 as YYEEEE. The trim removed 1 base at V and 5 bases at J, leaving 5 bases unmatched. The CDR3 has 15 residues. CDR3 nucleotide sequence: TGTGCCAGCAGCTTGCGACTAGCGATAAACAATGAGCAGTTCTTC. This sequence encodes CASSLRLAINNEQFF.

This clone has only a few counts. V is TRBV7-9 and J is TRBJ1-6; unclear D gene. This CDR3 spans 14 amino acids. V dropped 5 bases and J dropped 9 bases, with 14 bases sitting between them. The germline V gene encodes CDR1 SEHNR and CDR2 FQNEAQ (reference sequence). The CDR3 DNA is TGTGCCAGCAGCCTCAACCTGGCACGTTCACCCCTCCACTTT. Protein: CASSLNLARSPLHF.

V and J are TRBV7-3 and TRBJ2-5; D gene unclear. CDR1 and CDR2 from the germline V gene are SGHTA and FQGTGA. The CDR3 is 14 amino acids. V was cut by 2 bases and J by 1 base, with 8 bases left in between. The CDR3 loop is CASSLEAAQETQYF. The CDR3 DNA reads TGTGCCAGCAGCTTAGAGGCAGCCCAAGAGACCCAGTACTTC.

The gene calls are TRBV7-9 and TRBJ2-1; a weak D match, TRBD2 (5 bases). This CDR3 has 12 residues. V gave up 1 base and J gave up 11 bases, with 9 bases separating them. Germline V lookup: CDR1 SEHNR, CDR2 FQNEAQ (reference sequence). The CDR3 loop is CASSLERGKQFF. CDR3 bases: TGTGCCAGCAGCTTAGAAAGAGGGAAGCAGTTCTTC.

This clone was detected only a few times. The J gene is TRBJ2-7, the V gene TRBV6-5; TRBD2 matches 7 bases. Germline lookup yields CDR1 MNHEY and CDR2 SVGAGI. The ends lost 5 bases at V and 4 bases at J; junction bases unmatched: 8. This CDR3 has 14 residues. The DNA of the CDR3 is TGTGCCAGCAGTCGACTAGCCGGAGAGTACGAGCAGTACTTC. Translation: CASSRLAGEYEQYF.

V is TRBV5-4 and J is TRBJ2-7, with TRBD1 matching over 8 bases. Germline loops: CDR1 SGHNT, CDR2 YYREEE (reference sequence). V trimming: 3 bases; J trimming: 4 bases; junction bases outside the gene matches: 6. This CDR3 has 14 residues. CDR3 amino acids: CASSSGQGFYEQYF. In DNA form, the CDR3 reads TGTGCCAGCAGCTCTGGACAGGGATTTTACGAGCAGTACTTC. Full variable domain (remainder filled in from reference TRBV5-4 and TRBJ2-7): ETGVTQSPTHLIKTRGQQVTLRCSSQSGHNTVSWYQQALGQGPQFIFQYYREEENGRGNFPPRFSGLQFPNYSSELNVNALELDDSALYLCASSSGQGFYEQYFGPGTRLTVT.